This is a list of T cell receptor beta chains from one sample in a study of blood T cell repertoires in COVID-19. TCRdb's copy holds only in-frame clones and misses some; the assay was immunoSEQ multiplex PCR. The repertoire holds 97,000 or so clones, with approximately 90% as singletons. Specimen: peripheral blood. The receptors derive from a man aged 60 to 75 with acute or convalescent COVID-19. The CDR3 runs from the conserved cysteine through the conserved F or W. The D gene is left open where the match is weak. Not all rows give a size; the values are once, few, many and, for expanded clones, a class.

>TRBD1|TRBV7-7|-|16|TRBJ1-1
CASNNSAPTGDTEAFF
TGTGCCAGCAACAACTCGGCTCCAACAGGGGACACTGAAGCTTTCTTT
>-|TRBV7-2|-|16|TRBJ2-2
CASSLRTGRGSGELFF
TGTGCCAGCAGCTTACGGACAGGGAGGGGTTCCGGGGAGCTGTTTTTT
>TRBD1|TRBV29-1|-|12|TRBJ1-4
CSVETQGGKLFF
TGCAGCGTAGAAACCCAGGGGGGAAAACTGTTTTTT
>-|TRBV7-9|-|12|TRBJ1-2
CASSERGYGYTF
TGTGCCAGCAGCGAGCGGGGTTATGGCTACACCTTC
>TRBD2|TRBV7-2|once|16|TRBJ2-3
CASSLDEAGGTDTQYF
TGTGCCAGCAGCTTAGATGAAGCGGGGGGCACAGATACGCAGTATTTT
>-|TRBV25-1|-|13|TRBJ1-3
CASSEGSGNTIYF
TGTGCCAGCAGTGAGGGCAGCGGAAACACCATATATTTT
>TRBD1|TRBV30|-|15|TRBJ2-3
CAWTRTGASTDTQYF
TGTGCCTGGACACGGACAGGGGCGAGCACAGATACGCAGTATTTT
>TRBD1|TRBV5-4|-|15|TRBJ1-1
CASSRHTGENTEAFF
TGTGCCAGCAGCCGCCACACAGGGGAGAACACTGAAGCTTTCTTT
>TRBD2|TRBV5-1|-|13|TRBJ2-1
CASRAGEYNEQFF
TGCGCCAGCAGAGCGGGAGAATACAATGAGCAGTTCTTC
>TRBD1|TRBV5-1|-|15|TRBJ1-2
CASNAGQGANYGYTF
TGCGCCAGCAATGCGGGACAGGGGGCTAACTATGGCTACACCTTC
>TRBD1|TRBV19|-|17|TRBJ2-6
CASSIGQGFSGANVLTF
TGTGCCAGTAGTATTGGACAGGGATTCTCTGGGGCCAACGTCCTGACTTTC
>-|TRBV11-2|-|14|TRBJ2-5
CASTPGYSLETQYF
TGTGCCAGCACCCCGGGTTATTCGTTGGAGACCCAGTACTTC
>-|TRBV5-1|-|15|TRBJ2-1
CASSWRLNTPNEQFF
TGCGCCAGCAGCTGGAGACTGAATACCCCCAATGAGCAGTTCTTC
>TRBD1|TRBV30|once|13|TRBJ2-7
CAWSAGGSYEQYF
TGTGCCTGGAGTGCAGGGGGCTCCTACGAGCAGTACTTC
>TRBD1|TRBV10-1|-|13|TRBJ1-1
CASCKQGYTEAFF
TGCGCCAGCTGCAAACAGGGGTACACTGAAGCTTTCTTT
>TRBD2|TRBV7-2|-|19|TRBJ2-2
CASSLVWGAGTNYAGELFF
TGTGCCAGCAGCTTAGTTTGGGGAGCCGGGACTAACTATGCCGGGGAGCTGTTTTTT
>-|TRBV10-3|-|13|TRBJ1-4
CAISDRTNEKLFF
TGTGCCATCAGTGACAGGACTAATGAAAAACTGTTTTTT
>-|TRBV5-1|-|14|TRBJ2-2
CASSFEGSTGELFF
TGCGCCAGCAGCTTTGAGGGCAGCACCGGGGAGCTGTTTTTT
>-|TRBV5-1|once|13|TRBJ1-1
CASSLGTNTEAFF
TGCGCCAGCAGCCTCGGGACAAACACTGAAGCTTTCTTT
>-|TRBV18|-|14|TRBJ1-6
CASSPSAQGAPLHF
TGTGCCAGCTCACCGTCGGCACAGGGTGCACCCCTCCACTTT
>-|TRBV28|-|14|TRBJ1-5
CASSFPLSGQPQHF
TGTGCCAGCAGTTTCCCCTTATCGGGTCAGCCCCAGCATTTT
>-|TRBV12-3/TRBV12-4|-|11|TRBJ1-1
CATAPQGLAFF
TGTGCCACCGCCCCCCAGGGACTAGCTTTCTTT
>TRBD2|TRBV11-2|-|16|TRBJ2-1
CASSLGGSSGGYEQFF
TGTGCCAGCAGCTTAGGAGGGTCTAGCGGGGGGTATGAGCAGTTCTTC
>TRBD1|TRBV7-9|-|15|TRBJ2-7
CASSLSRTGLNEQYF
TGTGCCAGCAGCTTAAGTAGGACAGGGCTAAACGAGCAGTACTTC
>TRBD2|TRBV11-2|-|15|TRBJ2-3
CASSPGGRNTDTQYF
TGTGCCAGCAGCCCGGGGGGTCGCAACACAGATACGCAGTATTTT
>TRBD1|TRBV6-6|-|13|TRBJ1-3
CASQDRVGNTIYF
TGTGCCAGCCAGGACAGGGTTGGAAACACCATATATTTT
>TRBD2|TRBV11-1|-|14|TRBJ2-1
CASSLRETYNEQFF
TGTGCCAGCAGCTTGCGGGAGACTTACAATGAGCAGTTCTTC
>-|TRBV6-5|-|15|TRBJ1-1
CASSYSAQGFTEAFF
TGTGCCAGCAGTTACTCGGCCCAGGGGTTCACTGAAGCTTTCTTT
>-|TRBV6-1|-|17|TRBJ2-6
CASSGGSLIPGANVLTF
TGTGCCAGCAGTGGGGGCAGCCTCATCCCTGGGGCCAACGTCCTGACTTTC
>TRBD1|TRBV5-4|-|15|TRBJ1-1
CASSRQGALNTEAFF
TGTGCCAGCAGCCGTCAGGGGGCCTTGAACACTGAAGCTTTCTTT
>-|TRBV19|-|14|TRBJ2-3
CASSLGHTTDTQYF
TGTGCCAGTAGTTTGGGACATACCACAGATACGCAGTATTTT
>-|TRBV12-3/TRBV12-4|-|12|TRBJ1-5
CASSFGNQPQHF
TGTGCCAGCAGTTTCGGGAATCAGCCCCAGCATTTT
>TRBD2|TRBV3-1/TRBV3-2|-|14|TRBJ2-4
CASSQAFGGREQYF
TGTGCCAGCAGCCAAGCCTTTGGGGGGAGGGAGCAGTACTTC
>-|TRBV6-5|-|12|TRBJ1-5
CASGPLRGPQHF
TGTGCCAGCGGTCCTCTCCGGGGTCCCCAGCATTTT
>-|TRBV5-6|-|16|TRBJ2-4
CASSLRQGGVRDIQYF
TGTGCCAGCAGCTTGCGGCAGGGTGGGGTTCGGGACATTCAGTACTTC
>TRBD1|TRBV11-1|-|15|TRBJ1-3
CASSTQGATGNTIYF
TGTGCCAGCAGCACACAGGGGGCAACTGGAAACACCATATATTTT
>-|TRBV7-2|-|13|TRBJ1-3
CASSLLQGNTIYF
TGTGCCAGCAGCTTATTACAGGGAAACACCATATATTTT
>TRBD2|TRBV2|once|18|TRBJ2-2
CASSDTSGGRLNTGELFF
TGTGCCAGCAGTGATACTAGCGGGGGGCGCTTGAACACCGGGGAGCTGTTTTTT
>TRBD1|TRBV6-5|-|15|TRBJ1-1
CASSYRGQVNTEAFF
TGTGCCAGCAGTTACCGGGGACAGGTGAACACTGAAGCTTTCTTT
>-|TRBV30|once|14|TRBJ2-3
CAWSLGSATDTQYF
TGTGCCTGGAGCTTGGGCTCGGCCACAGATACGCAGTATTTT
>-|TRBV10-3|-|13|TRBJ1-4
CAISLSGEEKLFF
TGTGCCATCTCCCTTTCCGGGGAAGAAAAACTGTTTTTT
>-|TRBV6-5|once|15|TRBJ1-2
CASSYSWQGNYGYTF
TGTGCCAGCAGTTACTCGTGGCAGGGGAACTATGGCTACACCTTC
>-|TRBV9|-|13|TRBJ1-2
CASSPTGSYGYTF
TGTGCCAGCAGCCCCACCGGGTCCTATGGCTACACCTTC